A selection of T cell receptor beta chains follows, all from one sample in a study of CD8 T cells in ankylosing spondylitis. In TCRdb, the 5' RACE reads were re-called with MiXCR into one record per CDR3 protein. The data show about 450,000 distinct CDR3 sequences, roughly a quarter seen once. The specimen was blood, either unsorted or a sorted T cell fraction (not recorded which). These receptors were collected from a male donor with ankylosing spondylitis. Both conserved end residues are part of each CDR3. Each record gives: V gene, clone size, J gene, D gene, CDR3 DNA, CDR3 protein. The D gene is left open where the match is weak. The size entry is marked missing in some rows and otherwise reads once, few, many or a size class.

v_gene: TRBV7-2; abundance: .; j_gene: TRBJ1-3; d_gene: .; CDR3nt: TGTGCCAGCAGCTTAGAGGGCAGGGGTGGAAACACCATATATTTT; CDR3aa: CASSLEGRGGNTIYF
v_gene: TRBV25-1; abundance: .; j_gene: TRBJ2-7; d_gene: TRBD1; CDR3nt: TGTGCCAGCGGAAGTTTGGACAGGGGGAGCGAGCAGTACTTC; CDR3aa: CASGSLDRGSEQYF
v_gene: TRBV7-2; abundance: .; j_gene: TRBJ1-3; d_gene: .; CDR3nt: TGTGCCAGCAGCTTAAGAGGCACAGTTGGAAACACCATATATTTT; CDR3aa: CASSLRGTVGNTIYF
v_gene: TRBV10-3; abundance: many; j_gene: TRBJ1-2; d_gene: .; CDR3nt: TGTGCCATCAGTGAGAGGGGAAGTAGGGTCTATGGCTACACCTTC; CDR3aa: CAISERGSRVYGYTF
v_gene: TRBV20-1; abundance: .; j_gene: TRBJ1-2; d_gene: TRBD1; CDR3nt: TGCAGTGCTAGAGATCCCGGACAGGGCAGCTATGGCTACACCTTC; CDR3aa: CSARDPGQGSYGYTF
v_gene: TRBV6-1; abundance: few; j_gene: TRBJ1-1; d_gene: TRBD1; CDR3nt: TGTGCCAGCAGCCCCGAGGGGGCGGGCACTGAAGCTTTCTTT; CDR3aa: CASSPEGAGTEAFF
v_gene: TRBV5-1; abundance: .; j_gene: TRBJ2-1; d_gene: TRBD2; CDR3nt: TGCGCCAGCAGCCGTCTCCCTAGCGGGAGGACCTACAATGAGCAGTTCTTC; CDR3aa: CASSRLPSGRTYNEQFF
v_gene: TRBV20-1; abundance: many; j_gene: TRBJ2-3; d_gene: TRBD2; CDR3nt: TGCAGTGCTATACTAGCGGGAGGTACAGATACGCAGTATTTT; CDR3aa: CSAILAGGTDTQYF
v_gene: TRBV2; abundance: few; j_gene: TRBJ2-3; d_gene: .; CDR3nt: TGTGCCAGCAGCCCCTTGGGGAGGAGCAGCACAGATACGCAGTATTTT; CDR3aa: CASSPLGRSSTDTQYF
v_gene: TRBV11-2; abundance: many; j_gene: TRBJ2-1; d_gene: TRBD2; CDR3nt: TGTGCCGTTGTGGGCGGGAGGACCTACAATGAGCAGTTCTTC; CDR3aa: CAVVGGRTYNEQFF
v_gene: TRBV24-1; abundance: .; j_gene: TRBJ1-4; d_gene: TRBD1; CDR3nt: TGTGCCACCAGGGGGACAGCTAATGAAAAACTGTTTTTT; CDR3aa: CATRGTANEKLFF
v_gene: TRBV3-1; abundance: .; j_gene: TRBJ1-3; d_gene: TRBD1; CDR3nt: TGTGCCAGCAGCCTCGCGGGACAGGTCTTTGGAAACACCATATATTTT; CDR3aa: CASSLAGQVFGNTIYF
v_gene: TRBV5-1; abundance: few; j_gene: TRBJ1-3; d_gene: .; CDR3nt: TGCGCCAGCAGCTTGGGGACAGCTGGAAACACCATATATTTT; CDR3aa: CASSLGTAGNTIYF
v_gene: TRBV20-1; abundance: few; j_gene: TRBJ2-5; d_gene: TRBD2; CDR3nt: TGCAGTGCCACCCGGGGGGTACAGACCCAGTACTTC; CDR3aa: CSATRGVQTQYF